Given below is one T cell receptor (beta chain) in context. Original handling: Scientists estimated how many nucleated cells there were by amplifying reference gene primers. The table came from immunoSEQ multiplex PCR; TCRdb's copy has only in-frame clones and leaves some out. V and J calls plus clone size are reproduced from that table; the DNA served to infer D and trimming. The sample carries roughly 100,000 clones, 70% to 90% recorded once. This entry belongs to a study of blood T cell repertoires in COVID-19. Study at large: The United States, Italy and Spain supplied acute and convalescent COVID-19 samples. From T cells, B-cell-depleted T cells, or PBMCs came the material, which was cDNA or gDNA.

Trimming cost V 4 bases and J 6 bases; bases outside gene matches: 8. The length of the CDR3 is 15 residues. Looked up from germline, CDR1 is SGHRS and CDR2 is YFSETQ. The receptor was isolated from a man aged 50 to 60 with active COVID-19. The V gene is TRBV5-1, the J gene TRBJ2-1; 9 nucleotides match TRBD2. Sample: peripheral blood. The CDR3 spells CASSPQGGGANEQFF. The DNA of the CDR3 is TGCGCCAGCAGCCCTCAGGGCGGGGGGGCCAATGAGCAGTTCTTC.